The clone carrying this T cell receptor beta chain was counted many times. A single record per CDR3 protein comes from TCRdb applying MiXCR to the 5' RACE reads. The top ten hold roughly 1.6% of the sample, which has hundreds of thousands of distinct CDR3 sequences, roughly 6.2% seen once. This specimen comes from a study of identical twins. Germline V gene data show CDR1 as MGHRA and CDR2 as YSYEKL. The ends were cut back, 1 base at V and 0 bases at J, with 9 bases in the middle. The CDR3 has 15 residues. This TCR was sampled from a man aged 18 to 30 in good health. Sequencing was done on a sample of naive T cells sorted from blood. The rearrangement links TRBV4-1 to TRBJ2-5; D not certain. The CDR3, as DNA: TGCGCCAGCAGCCAAGGGATCAGGTACCAAGAGACCCAGTACTTC. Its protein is CASSQGIRYQETQYF.